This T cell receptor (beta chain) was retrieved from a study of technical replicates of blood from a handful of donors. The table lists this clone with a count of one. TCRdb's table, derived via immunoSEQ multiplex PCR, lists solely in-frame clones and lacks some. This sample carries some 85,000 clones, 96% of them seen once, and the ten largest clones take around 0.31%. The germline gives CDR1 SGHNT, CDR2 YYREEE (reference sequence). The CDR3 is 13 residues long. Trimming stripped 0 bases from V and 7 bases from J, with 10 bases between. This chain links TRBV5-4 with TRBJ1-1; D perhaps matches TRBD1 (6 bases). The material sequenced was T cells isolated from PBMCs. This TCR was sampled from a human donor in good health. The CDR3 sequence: CASSLAQGSEAFF. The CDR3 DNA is TGTGCCAGCAGCTTGGCACAGGGAAGTGAAGCTTTCTTT. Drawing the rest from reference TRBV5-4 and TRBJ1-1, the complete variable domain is ETGVTQSPTHLIKTRGQQVTLRCSSQSGHNTVSWYQQALGQGPQFIFQYYREEENGRGNFPPRFSGLQFPNYSSELNVNALELDDSALYLCASSLAQGSEAFFGQGTRLTVV.